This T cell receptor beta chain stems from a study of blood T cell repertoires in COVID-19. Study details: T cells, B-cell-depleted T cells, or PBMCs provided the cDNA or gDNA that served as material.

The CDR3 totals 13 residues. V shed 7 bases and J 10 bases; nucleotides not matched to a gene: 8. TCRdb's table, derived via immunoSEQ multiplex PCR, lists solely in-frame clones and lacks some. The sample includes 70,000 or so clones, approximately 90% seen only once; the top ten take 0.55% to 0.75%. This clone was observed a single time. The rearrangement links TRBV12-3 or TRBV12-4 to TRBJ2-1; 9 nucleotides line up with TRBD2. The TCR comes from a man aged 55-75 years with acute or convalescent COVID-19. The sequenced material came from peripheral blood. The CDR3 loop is CASMTSSGREQFF. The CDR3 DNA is TGTGCCAGCATGACGTCGAGCGGGAGGGAGCAGTTCTTC.